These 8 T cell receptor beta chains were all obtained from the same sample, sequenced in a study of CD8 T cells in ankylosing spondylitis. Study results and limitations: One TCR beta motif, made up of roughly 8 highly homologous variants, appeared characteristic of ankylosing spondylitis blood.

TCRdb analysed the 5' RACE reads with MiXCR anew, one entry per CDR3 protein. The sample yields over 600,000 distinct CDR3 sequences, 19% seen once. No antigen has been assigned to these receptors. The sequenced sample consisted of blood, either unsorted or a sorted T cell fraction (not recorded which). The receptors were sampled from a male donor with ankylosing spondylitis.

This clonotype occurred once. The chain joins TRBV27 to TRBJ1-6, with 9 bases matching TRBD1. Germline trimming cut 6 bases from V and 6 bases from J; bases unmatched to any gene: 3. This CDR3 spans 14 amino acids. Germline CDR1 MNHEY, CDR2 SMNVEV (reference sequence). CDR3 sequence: CASSTGGSNSPLHF. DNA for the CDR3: TGTGCCAGCAGCACAGGGGGCTCTAATTCACCCCTCCACTTT.

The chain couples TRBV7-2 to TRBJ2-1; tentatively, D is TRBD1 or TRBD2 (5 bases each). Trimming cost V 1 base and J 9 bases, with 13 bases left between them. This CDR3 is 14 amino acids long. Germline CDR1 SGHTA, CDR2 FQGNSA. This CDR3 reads CASSLEGKRGEQFF. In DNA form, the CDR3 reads TGTGCCAGCAGCTTAGAGGGAAAGAGGGGTGAGCAGTTCTTC.

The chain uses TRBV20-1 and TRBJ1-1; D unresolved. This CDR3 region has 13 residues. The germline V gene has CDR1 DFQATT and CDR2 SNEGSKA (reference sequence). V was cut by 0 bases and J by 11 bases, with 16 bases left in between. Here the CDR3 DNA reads TGCAGTGCTAGAGATCCGGGGATTTATGGGGCTTTCTTT. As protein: CSARDPGIYGAFF.

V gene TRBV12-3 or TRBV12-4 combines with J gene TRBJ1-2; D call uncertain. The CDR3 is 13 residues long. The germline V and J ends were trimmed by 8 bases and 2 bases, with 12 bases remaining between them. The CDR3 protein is CASGWGINYGYTF. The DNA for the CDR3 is TGTGCCAGCGGTTGGGGAATAAACTATGGCTACACCTTC.

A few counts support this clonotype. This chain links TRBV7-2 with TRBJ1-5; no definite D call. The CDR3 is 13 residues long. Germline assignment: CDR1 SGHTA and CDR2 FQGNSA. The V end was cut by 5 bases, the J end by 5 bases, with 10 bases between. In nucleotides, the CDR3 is TGTGCCAGCAGCCAGGCGCATTATCAGCCCCAGCATTTT. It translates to CASSQAHYQPQHF.

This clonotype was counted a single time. The CDR3 reads CSARGIRGGSTDTQYF. DNA for the CDR3: TGCAGTGCTAGGGGCATAAGGGGAGGGTCTACAGATACGCAGTATTTT. The V call is TRBV20-1, the J call TRBJ2-3; 7 positions agree with TRBD2. The V gene's germline CDR1 is DFQATT and CDR2 SNEGSKA (reference sequence). The CDR3 is 16 residues long. V dropped 3 bases and J dropped 3; count of bases not matched to a gene: 12.

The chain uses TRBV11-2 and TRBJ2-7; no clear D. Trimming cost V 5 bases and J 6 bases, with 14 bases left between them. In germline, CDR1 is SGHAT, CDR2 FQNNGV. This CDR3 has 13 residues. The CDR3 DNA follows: TGTGCCAGCAGCCCACCTTACTCCGCCGAGCAGTACTTC. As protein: CASSPPYSAEQYF.

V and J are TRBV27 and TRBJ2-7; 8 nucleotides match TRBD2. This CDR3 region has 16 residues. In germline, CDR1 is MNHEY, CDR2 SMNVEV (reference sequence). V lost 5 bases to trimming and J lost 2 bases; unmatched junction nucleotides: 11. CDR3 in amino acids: CASSTDLAGVTYEQYF. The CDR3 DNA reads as TGTGCCAGCAGTACAGACCTAGCGGGCGTCACCTACGAGCAGTACTTC.